These 5 T cell receptor beta chains came from one sample sequenced in a study of monozygotic twins with cystic fibrosis. Measured with immunoSEQ multiplex PCR; TCRdb has only the in-frame clones, and not every one. Of 20,000 to 30,000 clones listed, 95% to 97% are singletons. Sequencing was done on a sample of blood. Source of these receptors: a girl aged 2-10 years with cystic fibrosis.

The chain couples TRBV27 to TRBJ2-1, with TRBD2 matching over 7 bases. This CDR3 region has 16 residues. Germline lookup yields CDR1 MNHEY and CDR2 SMNVEV (reference sequence). V was pared by 3 bases and J by 0 bases, with 5 bases of the junction left unmatched. The CDR3 region is CASSFWRESSYNEQFF. Written as DNA, the CDR3 is TGTGCCAGCAGTTTTTGGCGGGAGAGCTCCTACAATGAGCAGTTCTTC.

The chain is built from TRBV12-5 and TRBJ1-2; D perhaps matches TRBD1 (5 bases). Germline CDR1 and CDR2: LGHNT and FRNRAP. CDR3 length equals 15 residues. V was cut by 1 base and J by 0 bases, with 9 bases left in between. CDR3 sequence reads: CASGLGGTANYGYTF. The CDR3 coding sequence is TGTGCTAGTGGTTTGGGTGGGACCGCTAACTATGGCTACACCTTC.

The chain recombines TRBV13 with TRBJ2-1; TRBD2 is a possible D gene (5 bases). The V and J ends lost 3 bases and 0 bases respectively, with 15 bases between them. The CDR3 has 17 residues. Per germline, CDR1 PRHDT and CDR2 FYEKMQ (reference sequence). The CDR3 loop is CASSLEALTTSYNEQFF. The CDR3, as DNA: TGTGCCAGCAGCTTGGAGGCCCTGACTACCTCCTACAATGAGCAGTTCTTC.

This chain uses TRBV14 with TRBJ2-7; a possible D gene is TRBD1 (5 bases). CDR3 size: 16 residues. V dropped 4 bases and J dropped 3 bases, with 19 bases sitting between them. The germline V gene has CDR1 SGHDN and CDR2 FVKESK. The CDR3 region has the DNA TGTGCCAGCAGCCGTGGACCAGGCAGGGCAATCTACGAGCAGTACTTC. Its protein is CASSRGPGRAIYEQYF.

The chain recombines TRBV2 with TRBJ2-7; 7 nucleotides match TRBD1. V dropped 5 bases and J dropped 1; count of bases not matched to a gene: 2. Germline V gene lookup returns CDR1 SNHLY and CDR2 FYNNEI. There are 13 residues in the CDR3. CDR3 protein: CASSPGQSYEQYF. As DNA, the CDR3 is TGTGCCAGCAGTCCGGGACAGTCCTACGAGCAGTACTTC.